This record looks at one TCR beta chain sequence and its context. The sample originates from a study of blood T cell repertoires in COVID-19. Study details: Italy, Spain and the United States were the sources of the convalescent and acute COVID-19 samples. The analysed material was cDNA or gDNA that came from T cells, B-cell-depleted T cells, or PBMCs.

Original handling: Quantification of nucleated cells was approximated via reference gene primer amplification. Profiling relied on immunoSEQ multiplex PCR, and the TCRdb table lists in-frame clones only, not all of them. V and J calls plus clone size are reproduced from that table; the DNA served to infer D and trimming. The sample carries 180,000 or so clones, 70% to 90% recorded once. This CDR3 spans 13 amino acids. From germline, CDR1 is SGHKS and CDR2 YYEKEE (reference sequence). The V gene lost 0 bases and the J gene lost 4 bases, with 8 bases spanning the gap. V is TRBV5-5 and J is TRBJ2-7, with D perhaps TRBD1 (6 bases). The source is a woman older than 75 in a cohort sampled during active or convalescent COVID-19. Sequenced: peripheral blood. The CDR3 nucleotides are TGTGCCAGCAGCTTGGGTGGACAGTACGAGCAGTACGTC. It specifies CASSLGGQYEQYV.